The 10 T cell receptor beta chains given below trace back to one sample, sequenced in a study of OX40 agonist ivuxolimab in advanced cancers. Here immunoSEQ multiplex PCR was the method, and the copy in TCRdb shows in-frame clones only, minus some. The table records roughly 80,000 clones, more than 80% of them present only once. The starting material was CD4+ or CD8+ T cells sorted from blood, obtained in a trial of the OX40 agonist ivuxolimab. All receptors derive from an adult with an advanced solid tumor such as melanoma, head and neck, liver or kidney cancer.

J is TRBJ2-1 and V is TRBV7-3; TRBD2 matches at 11 bases. V dropped 6 bases and J dropped 6; count of bases not matched to a gene: 10. The CDR3 has 16 amino acids. Germline loops: CDR1 SGHTA, CDR2 FQGTGA. Written as DNA, the CDR3 is TGTGCCAGCAGTCGATCTAGCGGGGGGAGGGCCAATGAGCAGTTCTTC. Its protein product is CASSRSSGGRANEQFF. The full variable domain, completed using reference TRBV7-3 and TRBJ2-1, is GAGVSQTPSNKVTEKGKYVELRCDPISGHTALYWYRQSLGQGPEFLIYFQGTGAADDSGLPNDRFFAVRPEGSVSTLKIQRTERGDSAVYLCASSRSSGGRANEQFFGPGTRLTVL.

The V and J genes are TRBV19 and TRBJ1-4; D might be TRBD1 (5 bases). Trimming removed 4 bases at V and 8 bases at J, with 20 bases between. Germline CDR1 and CDR2: LNHDA and SQIVND (reference sequence). The CDR3 covers 16 residues. CDR3 region: CASSTRRGGAREKLFF. CDR3 coding DNA: TGTGCCAGTAGTACCCGCCGTGGAGGGGCCCGGGAAAAACTGTTTTTT. The variable domain in full, with the rest retrieved from reference TRBV19 and TRBJ1-4, is DGGITQSPKYLFRKEGQNVTLSCEQNLNHDAMYWYRQDPGQGLRLIYYSQIVNDFQKGDIAEGYSVSREKKESFPLTVTSAQKNPTAFYLCASSTRRGGAREKLFFGSGTQLSVL.

The chain recombines TRBV10-3 with TRBJ1-1; possibly TRBD1 for D (6 bases). The CDR3 has 13 residues. Per the germline V gene, CDR1 is ENHRY and CDR2 is SYGVKD. V lost 11 bases and J lost 3, with 16 bases in between. The CDR3 loop is CALRENRDTEAFF. As DNA, the CDR3 is TGTGCCCTTCGAGAGAACAGGGACACTGAAGCTTTCTTT.

This clone was seen just once. The chain couples TRBV6-6 to TRBJ2-1, with D possibly TRBD2 on 5 matching bases. Per the germline V gene, CDR1 is MNHNY and CDR2 is SVGAGI (reference sequence). The CDR3 runs 16 residues. V was shortened by 4 bases and J by 3 bases, with 16 bases between the two germline ends. The CDR3 protein is CASSSRFGVNYNEQFF. The CDR3 nucleotides read TGTGCCAGCAGTTCCCGATTCGGGGTCAACTACAATGAGCAGTTCTTC.

The chain carries TRBV25-1 and TRBJ2-3, with a weak D call TRBD1 (5 bases). Looked up from germline, CDR1 is MGHDK and CDR2 is SYGVNS. This CDR3 spans 15 amino acids. V shed 3 bases and J shed 2 bases, with 12 bases lying between them. The CDR3 region is CASSDLPTVTDTQYF. The CDR3 nucleotides read TGTGCCAGCAGTGACCTCCCGACAGTCACAGATACGCAGTATTTT.

There are many counts of this clone. The V gene is TRBV2, the J gene TRBJ1-4; perhaps TRBD1 as D (5 bases). With 2 bases removed from V and 4 bases from J, the gap between germline ends came to 11 bases. Per germline, CDR1 SNHLY and CDR2 FYNNEI. The CDR3 sequence is 15 residues long. CDR3 nucleotide sequence: TGTGCCAGCAGTGAACAGGGACCGAGTAATGAAAAACTGTTTTTT. This encodes CASSEQGPSNEKLFF.

This clone was seen only a few times. The gene calls are TRBV19 and TRBJ1-2; TRBD1 is a possible D gene (5 bases). The CDR3 loop spans 13 amino acids. The germline gives CDR1 LNHDA, CDR2 SQIVND (reference sequence). V lost 4 bases and J lost 7, with 13 bases in between. The CDR3 region has the DNA TGTGCCAGTAGTAACAAAAAGGGACTTGGCTACACCTTC. This codes for CASSNKKGLGYTF.

The CDR3 here is CASTPRTGNTEAFF. CDR3 coding DNA: TGTGCCAGCACCCCACGGACAGGGAACACTGAAGCTTTCTTT. V and J are TRBV6-6 and TRBJ1-1, with 7 bases that match TRBD1. Looked up from germline, CDR1 is MNHNY and CDR2 is SVGAGI (reference sequence). CDR3 length: 14 amino acids. After removal of 7 bases from V and 1 base from J, the junction contained 6 bases not matched to a gene.

This clone was counted a few times. This chain uses TRBV7-9 with TRBJ1-1; D gene ambiguous. Per germline, CDR1 SEHNR and CDR2 FQNEAQ (reference sequence). V was pared by 0 bases and J by 6 bases, with 11 bases between. This CDR3 is built from 14 residues. The CDR3 loop reads CASSLAAGIAEAFF. The CDR3 DNA sequence: TGTGCCAGCAGCTTAGCGGCGGGGATCGCTGAAGCTTTCTTT.

This chain connects TRBV5-1 to TRBJ1-5, with D perhaps matching TRBD1 (6 bases). The CDR3 runs 15 residues. The ends were cut back, 4 bases at V and 4 bases at J, with 15 bases in the middle. The germline gives CDR1 SGHRS, CDR2 YFSETQ. The DNA for the CDR3 is TGCGCCAGCAGCCGGGCGCCAGGGGAAAATCAGCCCCAGCATTTT. Translating it yields CASSRAPGENQPQHF.